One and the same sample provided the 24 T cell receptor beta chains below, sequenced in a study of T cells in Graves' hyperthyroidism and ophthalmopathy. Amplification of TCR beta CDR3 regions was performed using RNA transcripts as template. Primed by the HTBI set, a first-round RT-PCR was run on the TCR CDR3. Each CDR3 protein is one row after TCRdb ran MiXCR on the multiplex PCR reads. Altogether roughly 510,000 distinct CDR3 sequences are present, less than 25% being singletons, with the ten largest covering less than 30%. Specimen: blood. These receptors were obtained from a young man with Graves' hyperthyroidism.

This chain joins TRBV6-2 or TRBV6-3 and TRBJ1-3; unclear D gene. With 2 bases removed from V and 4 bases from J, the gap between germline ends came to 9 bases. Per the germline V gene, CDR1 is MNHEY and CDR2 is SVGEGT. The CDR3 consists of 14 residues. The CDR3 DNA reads TGTGCCAGCAGTTACCCGGCGGAGGGAAACACCATATATTTT. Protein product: CASSYPAEGNTIYF.

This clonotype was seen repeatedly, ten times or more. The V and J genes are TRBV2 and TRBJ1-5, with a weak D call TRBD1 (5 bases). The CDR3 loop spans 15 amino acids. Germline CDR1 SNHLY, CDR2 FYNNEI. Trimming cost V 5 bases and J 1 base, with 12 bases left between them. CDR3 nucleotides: TGTGCCAGCAGTACGGGGCTCGGGAGCAATCAGCCCCAGCATTTT. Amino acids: CASSTGLGSNQPQHF.

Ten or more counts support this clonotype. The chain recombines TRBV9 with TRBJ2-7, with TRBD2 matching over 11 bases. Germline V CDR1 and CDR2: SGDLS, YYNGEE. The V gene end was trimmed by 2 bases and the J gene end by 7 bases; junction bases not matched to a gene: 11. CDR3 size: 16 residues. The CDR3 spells CASSVGETSGTAEQYF. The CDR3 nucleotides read TGTGCCAGCAGCGTCGGCGAGACTAGCGGGACGGCGGAGCAGTACTTC.

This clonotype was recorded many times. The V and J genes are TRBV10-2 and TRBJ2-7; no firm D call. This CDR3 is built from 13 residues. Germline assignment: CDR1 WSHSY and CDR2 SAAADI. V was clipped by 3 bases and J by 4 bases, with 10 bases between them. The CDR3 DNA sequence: TGCGCCAGCAGTGAAACCCAGCCTTACGAGCAGTACTTC. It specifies CASSETQPYEQYF.

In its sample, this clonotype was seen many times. The chain's CDR3 is CASSFWGTGGELFF. The DNA for the CDR3 is TGTGCCAGCAGTTTTTGGGGCACGGGCGGGGAGCTGTTTTTT. The chain links TRBV12-3 or TRBV12-4 to TRBJ2-2, with D perhaps TRBD1 (5 bases). Trimming shortened V by 3 bases and J by 7 bases, and 12 bases separated the two germline ends. The CDR3 spans 14 residues.

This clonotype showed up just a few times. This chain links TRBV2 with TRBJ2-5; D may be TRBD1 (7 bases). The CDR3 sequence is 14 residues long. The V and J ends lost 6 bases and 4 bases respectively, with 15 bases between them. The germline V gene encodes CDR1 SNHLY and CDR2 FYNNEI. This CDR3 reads CASRGGTARETQYF. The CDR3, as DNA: TGTGCCAGCAGAGGGGGGACAGCCCGAGAGACCCAGTACTTC.

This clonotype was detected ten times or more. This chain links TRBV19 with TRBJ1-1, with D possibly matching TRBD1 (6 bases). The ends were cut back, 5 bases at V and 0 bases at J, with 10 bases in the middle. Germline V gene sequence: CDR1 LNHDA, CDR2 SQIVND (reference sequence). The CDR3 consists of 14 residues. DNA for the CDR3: TGTGCCAGTAGTTTCGGACAGATGAACACTGAAGCTTTCTTT. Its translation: CASSFGQMNTEAFF.

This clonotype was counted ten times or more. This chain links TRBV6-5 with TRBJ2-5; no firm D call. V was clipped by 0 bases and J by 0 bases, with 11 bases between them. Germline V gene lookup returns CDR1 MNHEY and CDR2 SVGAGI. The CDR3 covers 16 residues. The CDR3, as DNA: TGTGCCAGCAGTTACTCGATGGCCCAGCACCAAGAGACCCAGTACTTC. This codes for CASSYSMAQHQETQYF.

The CDR3 bases are TGTGCCAGCAGTTTAAGGGGGATGAGCTACACCTTC. It yields the protein CASSLRGMSYTF. The chain uses TRBV28 and TRBJ1-2, with D possibly matching TRBD1 (6 bases). V was pared by 2 bases and J by 9 bases, with 10 bases between. Germline CDR1 and CDR2: MDHEN and SYDVKM. The CDR3 totals 12 residues.

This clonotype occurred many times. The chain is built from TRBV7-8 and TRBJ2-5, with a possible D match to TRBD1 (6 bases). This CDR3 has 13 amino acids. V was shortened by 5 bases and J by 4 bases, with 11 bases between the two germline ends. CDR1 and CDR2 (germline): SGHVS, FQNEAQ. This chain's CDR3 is CASSHRVPETQYF. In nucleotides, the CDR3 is TGTGCCAGCAGCCACAGGGTCCCAGAGACCCAGTACTTC.

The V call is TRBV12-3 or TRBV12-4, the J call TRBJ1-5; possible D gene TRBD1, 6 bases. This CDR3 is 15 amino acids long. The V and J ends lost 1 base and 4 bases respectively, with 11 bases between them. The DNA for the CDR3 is TGTGCCAGCAGTTTAGAGGCAGGGGAAAATCAGCCCCAGCATTTT. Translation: CASSLEAGENQPQHF.

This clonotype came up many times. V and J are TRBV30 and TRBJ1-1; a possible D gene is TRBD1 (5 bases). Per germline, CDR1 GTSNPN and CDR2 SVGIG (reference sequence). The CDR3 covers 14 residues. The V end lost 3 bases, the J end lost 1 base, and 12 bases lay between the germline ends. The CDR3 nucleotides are TGTGCCTGGAGCCCAGGGACCCAGAACACTGAAGCTTTCTTT. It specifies CAWSPGTQNTEAFF.

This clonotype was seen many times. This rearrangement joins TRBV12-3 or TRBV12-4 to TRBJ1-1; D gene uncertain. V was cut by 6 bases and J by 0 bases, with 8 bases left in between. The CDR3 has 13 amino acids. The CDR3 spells CASRLTVNTEAFF. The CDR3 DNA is TGTGCCAGCAGGCTTACGGTGAACACTGAAGCTTTCTTT.

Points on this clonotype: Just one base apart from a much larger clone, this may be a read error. CDR3 sequence reads: CASSQDQVGTEAFF. The CDR3 DNA sequence: TGCGCCAGCAGCCAAGACCAGGTGGGGACTGAAGCTTTCTTT. J is TRBJ1-1 and V is TRBV4-1, with D uncertain. This CDR3 region has 14 residues. The germline V gene encodes CDR1 MGHRA and CDR2 YSYEKL. The ends were cut back, 0 bases at V and 5 bases at J, with 10 bases in the middle.

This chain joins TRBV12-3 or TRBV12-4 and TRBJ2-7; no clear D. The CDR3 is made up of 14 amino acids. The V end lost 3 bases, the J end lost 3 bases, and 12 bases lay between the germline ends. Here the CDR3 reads CASSFGQHRYEQYF. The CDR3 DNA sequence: TGTGCCAGCAGTTTTGGGCAGCACCGCTACGAGCAGTACTTC.

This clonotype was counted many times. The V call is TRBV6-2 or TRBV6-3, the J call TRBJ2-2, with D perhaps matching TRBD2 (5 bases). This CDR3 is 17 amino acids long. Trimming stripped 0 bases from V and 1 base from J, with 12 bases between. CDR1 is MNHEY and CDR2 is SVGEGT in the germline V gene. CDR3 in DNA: TGTGCCAGCAGTTACTCACGGAGCGGCAAGAACACCGGGGAGCTGTTTTTT. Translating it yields CASSYSRSGKNTGELFF.

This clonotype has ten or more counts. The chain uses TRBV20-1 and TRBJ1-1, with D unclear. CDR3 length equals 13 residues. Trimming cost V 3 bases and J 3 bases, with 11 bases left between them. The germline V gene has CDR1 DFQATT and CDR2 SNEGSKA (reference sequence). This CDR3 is CSARGMRYTEAFF. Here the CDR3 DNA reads TGCAGTGCTAGGGGGATGAGATACACTGAAGCTTTCTTT.

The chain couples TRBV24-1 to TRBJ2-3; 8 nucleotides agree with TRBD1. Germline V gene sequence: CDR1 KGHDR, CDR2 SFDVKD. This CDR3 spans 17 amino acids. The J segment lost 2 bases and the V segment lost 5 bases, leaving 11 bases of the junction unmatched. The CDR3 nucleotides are TGTGCCACCAGTGGGGGAGGACAGGGAGTGATCACAGATACGCAGTATTTT. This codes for CATSGGGQGVITDTQYF.

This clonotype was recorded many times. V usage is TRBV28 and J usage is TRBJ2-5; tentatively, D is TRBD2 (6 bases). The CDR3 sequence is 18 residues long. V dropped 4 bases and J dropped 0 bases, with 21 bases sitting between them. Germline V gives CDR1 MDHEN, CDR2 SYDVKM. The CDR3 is CASSSLGVRGAYQETQYF. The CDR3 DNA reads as TGTGCCAGCAGTTCCTTGGGAGTCCGCGGGGCCTACCAAGAGACCCAGTACTTC.

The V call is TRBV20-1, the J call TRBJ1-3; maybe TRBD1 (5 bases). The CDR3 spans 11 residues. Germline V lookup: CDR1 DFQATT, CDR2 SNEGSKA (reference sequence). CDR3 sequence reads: CGQGSGNTIYF. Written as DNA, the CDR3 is TGCGGGCAGGGTTCTGGAAACACCATATATTTT.

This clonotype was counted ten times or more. DNA of the CDR3: TGTGCCAGCAGTTCAACAGGGAGCTATGGCTACACCTTC. It translates to CASSSTGSYGYTF. The chain is built from TRBV2 and TRBJ1-2; perhaps TRBD1 as D (6 bases). CDR1 is SNHLY, CDR2 FYNNEI, per germline. This CDR3 has 13 residues. Trimming took 5 bases from V and 4 from J, leaving 11 bases between them.

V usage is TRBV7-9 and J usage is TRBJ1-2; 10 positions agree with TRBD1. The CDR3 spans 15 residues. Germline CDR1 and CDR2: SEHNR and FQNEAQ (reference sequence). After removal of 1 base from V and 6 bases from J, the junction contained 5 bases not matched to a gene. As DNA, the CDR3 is TGTGCCAGCAGCTTAGGGGACAGGGGAAAGGATGGCTACACCTTC. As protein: CASSLGDRGKDGYTF.

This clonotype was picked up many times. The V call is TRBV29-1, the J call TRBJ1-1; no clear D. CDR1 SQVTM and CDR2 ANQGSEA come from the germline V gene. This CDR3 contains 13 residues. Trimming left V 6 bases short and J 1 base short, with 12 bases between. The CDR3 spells CSVVQSRNTEAFF. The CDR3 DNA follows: TGCAGCGTAGTACAGTCGAGGAACACTGAAGCTTTCTTT.

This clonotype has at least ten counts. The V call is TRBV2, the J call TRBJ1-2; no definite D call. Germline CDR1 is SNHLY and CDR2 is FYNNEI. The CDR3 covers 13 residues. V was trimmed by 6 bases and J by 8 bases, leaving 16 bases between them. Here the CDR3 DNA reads TGTGCCAGCAGCGGCAACCGAGAGGGAGGCTACACCTTC. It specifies CASSGNREGGYTF.